This T cell receptor beta chain originates from a study of CD4 T cell repertoires in COVID-19. Overall study: Relabeled CFSE-low cells, IL-2-expanded for ten to eleven days, met spikes from other coronaviruses.

A single count supports this clone. The antigen remains undetermined. Using immunoSEQ multiplex PCR, the repertoire was profiled, and TCRdb retains in-frame clones only, with some absent. Seen here are around 22,000 clones, 87% observed once, and the top ten hold roughly 0.6%. Study observations and caveats: Between roughly 6.5 and 26% of SARS-CoV-2 clonotypes also appeared in SARS-CoV and/or HKU1 spike cultures. Several top expanded SARS-CoV-2-reactive clonotypes were shared by two or three memory subsets.

Germline V CDR1 and CDR2: SGHVS, FQNEAQ. V shed 5 bases and J 5 bases; nucleotides not matched to a gene: 16. This CDR3 spans 17 amino acids. Sequencing was done directly on freshly isolated, uncultured memory T cells. The chain couples TRBV7-8 to TRBJ2-5, with 8 bases identical to TRBD2. Here the sequenced sample was central memory CD4+ T cells from blood, taken before the COVID-19 pandemic. This TCR came from a human donor who had COVID-19. CDR3 protein: CASSPYMSAGGGETQYF. CDR3 bases: TGTGCCAGCAGCCCCTATATGTCTGCGGGAGGAGGGGAGACCCAGTACTTC.